This T cell receptor (beta chain) originates from a study of blood T cell repertoires in COVID-19. Turning to the study itself: Collection of acute and convalescent COVID-19 samples took place in the United States, Italy and Spain.

Sequenced by immunoSEQ multiplex PCR; TCRdb stores in-frame clones only, minus some. The sample has about 670,000 clones; 85% to 90% are singletons. The CDR3 runs 14 residues. Germline V gene data show CDR1 as MNHEY and CDR2 as SMNVEV (reference sequence). Trimming removed 0 bases from V and 7 bases from J, with 12 bases in between. The V call is TRBV27, the J call TRBJ1-2; no definite D call. Sequencing was carried out using peripheral blood. The sequence was collected from a woman between 18 and 29 years old with acute or convalescent COVID-19. The CDR3 is CASSLSVQFGGYTF. CDR3 sequence (DNA): TGTGCCAGCAGTTTATCAGTACAGTTTGGTGGCTACACCTTC.